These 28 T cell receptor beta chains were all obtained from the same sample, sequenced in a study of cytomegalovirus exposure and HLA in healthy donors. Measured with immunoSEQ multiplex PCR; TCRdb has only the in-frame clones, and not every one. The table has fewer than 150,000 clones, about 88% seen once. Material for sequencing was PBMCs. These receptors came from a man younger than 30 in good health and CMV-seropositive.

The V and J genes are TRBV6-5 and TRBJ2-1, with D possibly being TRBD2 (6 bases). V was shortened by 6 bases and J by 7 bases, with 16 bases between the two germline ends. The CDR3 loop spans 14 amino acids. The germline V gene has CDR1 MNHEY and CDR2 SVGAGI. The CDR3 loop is CASRPYHSGNEQFF. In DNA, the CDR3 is TGTGCCAGCAGACCATACCATAGCGGTAATGAGCAGTTCTTC.

As DNA, the CDR3 is TGTGCCAGCAGTCCACACCCGGGGACAGGGGCTATCGGCTACACCTTC. It is translated as CASSPHPGTGAIGYTF. The V and J genes are TRBV27 and TRBJ1-2; TRBD1 agrees at 10 bases. The trim removed 5 bases at V and 8 bases at J, leaving 14 bases unmatched. CDR3 length: 16 amino acids. CDR1 and CDR2 (germline): MNHEY, SMNVEV (reference sequence).

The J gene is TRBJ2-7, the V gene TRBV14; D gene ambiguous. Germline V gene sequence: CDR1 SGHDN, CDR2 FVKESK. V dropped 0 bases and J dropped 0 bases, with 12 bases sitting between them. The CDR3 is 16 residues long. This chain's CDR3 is CASSQDPSSVSYEQYF. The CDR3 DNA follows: TGTGCCAGCAGCCAAGACCCGAGCTCCGTCTCCTACGAGCAGTACTTC.

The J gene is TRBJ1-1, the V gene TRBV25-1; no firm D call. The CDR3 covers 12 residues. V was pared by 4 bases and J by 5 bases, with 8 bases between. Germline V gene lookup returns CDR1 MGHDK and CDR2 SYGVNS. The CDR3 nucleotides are TGTGCCAGCAGTGGAGGGAAAACTGAAGCTTTCTTT. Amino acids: CASSGGKTEAFF.

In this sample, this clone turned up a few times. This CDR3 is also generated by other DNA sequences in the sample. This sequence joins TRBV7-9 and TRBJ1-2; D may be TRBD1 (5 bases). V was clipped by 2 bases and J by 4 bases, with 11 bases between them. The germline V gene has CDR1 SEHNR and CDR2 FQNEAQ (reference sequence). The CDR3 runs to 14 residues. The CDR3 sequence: CASSLQGAGYGYTF. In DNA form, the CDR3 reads TGTGCCAGCAGCTTACAAGGGGCTGGCTATGGCTACACCTTC. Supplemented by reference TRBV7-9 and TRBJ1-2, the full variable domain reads DTGVSQNPRHKITKRGQNVTFRCDPISEHNRLYWYRQTLGQGPEFLTYFQNEAQLEKSRLLSDRFSAERPKGSFSTLEIQRTEQGDSAMYLCASSLQGAGYGYTFGSGTRLTVV.

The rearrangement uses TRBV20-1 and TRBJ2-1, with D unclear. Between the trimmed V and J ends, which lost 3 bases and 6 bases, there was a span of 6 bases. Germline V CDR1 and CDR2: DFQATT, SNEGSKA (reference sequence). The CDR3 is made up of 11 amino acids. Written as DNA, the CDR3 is TGCAGTGCTAGTCTTGTCAATGAGCAGTTCTTC. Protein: CSASLVNEQFF.

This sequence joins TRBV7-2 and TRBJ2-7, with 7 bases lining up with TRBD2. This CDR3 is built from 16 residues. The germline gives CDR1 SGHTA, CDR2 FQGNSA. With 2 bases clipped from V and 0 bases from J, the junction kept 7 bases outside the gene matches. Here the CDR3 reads CASSLYASGSSYEQYF. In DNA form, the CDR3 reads TGTGCCAGCAGCTTATATGCTAGCGGAAGCTCCTACGAGCAGTACTTC.

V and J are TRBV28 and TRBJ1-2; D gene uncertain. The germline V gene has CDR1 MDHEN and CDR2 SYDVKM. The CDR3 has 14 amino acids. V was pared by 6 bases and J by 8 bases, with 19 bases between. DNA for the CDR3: TGTGCCAGCAGCCGCCCCGACGCCGGGAGGGGCTACACCTTC. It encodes CASSRPDAGRGYTF.

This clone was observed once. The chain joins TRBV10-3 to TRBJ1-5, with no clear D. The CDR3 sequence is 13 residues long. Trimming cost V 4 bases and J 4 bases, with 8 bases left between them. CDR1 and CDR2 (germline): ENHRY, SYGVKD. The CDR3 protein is CAISAGGNQPQHF. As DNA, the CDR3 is TGTGCCATCAGTGCTGGCGGTAATCAGCCCCAGCATTTT.

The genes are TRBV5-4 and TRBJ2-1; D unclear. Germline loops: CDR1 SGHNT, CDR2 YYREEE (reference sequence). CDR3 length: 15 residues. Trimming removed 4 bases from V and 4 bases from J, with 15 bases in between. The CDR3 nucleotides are TGTGCCAGCAGCGTCGCCGCAGATTATTACAATGAGCAGTTCTTC. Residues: CASSVAADYYNEQFF.

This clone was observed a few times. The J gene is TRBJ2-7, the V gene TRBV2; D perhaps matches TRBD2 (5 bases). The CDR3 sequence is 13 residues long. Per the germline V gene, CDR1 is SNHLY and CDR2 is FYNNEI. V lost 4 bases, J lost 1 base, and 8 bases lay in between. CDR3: CASSGTGSYEQYF. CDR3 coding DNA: TGTGCCAGCAGTGGGACTGGTTCCTACGAGCAGTACTTC.

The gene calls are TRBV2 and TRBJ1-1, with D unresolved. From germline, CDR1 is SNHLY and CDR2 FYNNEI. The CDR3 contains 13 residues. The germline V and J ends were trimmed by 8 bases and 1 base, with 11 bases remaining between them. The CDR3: CASASQPNTEAFF. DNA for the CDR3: TGTGCCAGCGCTAGCCAGCCGAACACTGAAGCTTTCTTT.

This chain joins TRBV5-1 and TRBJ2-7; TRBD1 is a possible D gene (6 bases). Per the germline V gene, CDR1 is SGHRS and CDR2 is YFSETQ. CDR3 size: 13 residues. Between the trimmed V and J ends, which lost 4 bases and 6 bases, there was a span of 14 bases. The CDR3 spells CASSVHGQSEQYF. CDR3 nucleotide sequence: TGCGCCAGCAGCGTTCACGGACAGAGCGAGCAGTACTTC.

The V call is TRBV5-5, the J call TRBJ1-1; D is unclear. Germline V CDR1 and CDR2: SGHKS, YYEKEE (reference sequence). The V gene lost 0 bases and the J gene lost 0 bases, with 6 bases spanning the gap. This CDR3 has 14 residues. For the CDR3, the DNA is TGTGCCAGCAGCTTGGTCGGGATGAACACTGAAGCTTTCTTT. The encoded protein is CASSLVGMNTEAFF.

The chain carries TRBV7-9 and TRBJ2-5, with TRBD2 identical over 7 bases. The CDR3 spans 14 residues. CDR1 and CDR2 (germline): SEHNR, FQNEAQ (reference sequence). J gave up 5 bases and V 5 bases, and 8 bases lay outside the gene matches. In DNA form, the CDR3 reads TGTGCCAGCAGCCCCGGGACTATGCTGGAGACCCAGTACTTC. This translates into CASSPGTMLETQYF.

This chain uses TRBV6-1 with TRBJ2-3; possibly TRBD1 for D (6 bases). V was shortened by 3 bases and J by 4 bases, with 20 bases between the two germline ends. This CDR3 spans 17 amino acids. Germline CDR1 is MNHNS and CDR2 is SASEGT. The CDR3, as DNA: TGTGCCAGCAGTGAGGCCCGGGGTGGGGGCCGCTCAGATACGCAGTATTTT. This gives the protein CASSEARGGGRSDTQYF.

The chain's CDR3 is CASRRSGKSNQPQHF. CDR3 DNA: TGTGCCAGTAGGCGGTCGGGGAAGAGCAATCAGCCCCAGCATTTT. The chain employs TRBV19 and TRBJ1-5; D remains unclear. Germline assignment: CDR1 LNHDA and CDR2 SQIVND (reference sequence). The CDR3 spans 15 residues. Trimming shortened V by 6 bases and J by 1 base, and 13 bases separated the two germline ends.

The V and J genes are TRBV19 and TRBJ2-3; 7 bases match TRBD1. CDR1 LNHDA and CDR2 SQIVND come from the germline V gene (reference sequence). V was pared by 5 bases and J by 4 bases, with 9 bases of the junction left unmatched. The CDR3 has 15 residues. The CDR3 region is CASSPRNRGSDTQYF. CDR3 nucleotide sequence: TGTGCCAGTAGTCCCCGCAACAGGGGTTCAGATACGCAGTATTTT. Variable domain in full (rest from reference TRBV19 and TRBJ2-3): DGGITQSPKYLFRKEGQNVTLSCEQNLNHDAMYWYRQDPGQGLRLIYYSQIVNDFQKGDIAEGYSVSREKKESFPLTVTSAQKNPTAFYLCASSPRNRGSDTQYFGPGTRLTVL.

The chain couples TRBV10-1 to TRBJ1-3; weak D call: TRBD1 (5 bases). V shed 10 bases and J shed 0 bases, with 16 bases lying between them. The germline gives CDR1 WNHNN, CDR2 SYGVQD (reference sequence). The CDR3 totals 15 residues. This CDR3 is CATPRDSNSGNTIYF. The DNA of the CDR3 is TGCGCCACCCCCCGGGACTCAAACTCTGGAAACACCATATATTTT.

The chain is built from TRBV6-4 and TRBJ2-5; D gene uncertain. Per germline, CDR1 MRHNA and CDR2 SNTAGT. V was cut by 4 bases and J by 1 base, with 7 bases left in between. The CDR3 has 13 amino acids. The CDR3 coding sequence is TGTGCCAGCAGTGCTCAGATCCAAGAGACCCAGTACTTC. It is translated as CASSAQIQETQYF.

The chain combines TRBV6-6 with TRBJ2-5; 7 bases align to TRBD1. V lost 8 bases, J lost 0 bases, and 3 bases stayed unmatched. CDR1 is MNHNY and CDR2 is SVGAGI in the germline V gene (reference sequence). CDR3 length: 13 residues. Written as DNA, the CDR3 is TGTGCCAGCCAGGACAGGCACCAAGAGACCCAGTACTTC. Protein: CASQDRHQETQYF.

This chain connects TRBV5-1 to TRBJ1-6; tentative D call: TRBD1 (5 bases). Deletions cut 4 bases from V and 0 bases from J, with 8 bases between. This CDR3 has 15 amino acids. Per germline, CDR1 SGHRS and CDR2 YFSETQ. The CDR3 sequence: CASSRQSSYNSPLHF. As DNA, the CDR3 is TGCGCCAGCAGCCGACAGAGCTCCTATAATTCACCCCTCCACTTT. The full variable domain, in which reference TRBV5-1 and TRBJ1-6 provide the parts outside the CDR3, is KAGVTQTPRYLIKTRGQQVTLSCSPISGHRSVSWYQQTPGQGLQFLFEYFSETQRNKGNFPGRFSGRQFSNSRSEMNVSTLELGDSALYLCASSRQSSYNSPLHFGNGTRLTVT.

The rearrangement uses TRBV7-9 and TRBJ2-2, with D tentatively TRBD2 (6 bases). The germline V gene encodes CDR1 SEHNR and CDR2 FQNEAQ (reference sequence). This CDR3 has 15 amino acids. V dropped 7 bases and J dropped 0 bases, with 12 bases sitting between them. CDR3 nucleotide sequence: TGTGCCAGCATAGACGGGGGTCCGAACACCGGGGAGCTGTTTTTT. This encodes CASIDGGPNTGELFF.

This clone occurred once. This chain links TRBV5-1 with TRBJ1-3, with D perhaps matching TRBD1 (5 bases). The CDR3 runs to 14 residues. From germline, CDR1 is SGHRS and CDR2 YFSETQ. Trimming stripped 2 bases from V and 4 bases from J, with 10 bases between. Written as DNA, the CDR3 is TGCGCCAGCAGCTTTGGGGCAGGGGGAAACACCATATATTTT. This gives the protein CASSFGAGGNTIYF.

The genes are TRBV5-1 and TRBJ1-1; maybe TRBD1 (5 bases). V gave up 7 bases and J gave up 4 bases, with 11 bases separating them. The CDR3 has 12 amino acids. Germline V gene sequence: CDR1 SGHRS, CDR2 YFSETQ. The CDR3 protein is CASLLGGTEAFF. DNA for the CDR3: TGCGCCAGCCTATTGGGGGGCACTGAAGCTTTCTTT.

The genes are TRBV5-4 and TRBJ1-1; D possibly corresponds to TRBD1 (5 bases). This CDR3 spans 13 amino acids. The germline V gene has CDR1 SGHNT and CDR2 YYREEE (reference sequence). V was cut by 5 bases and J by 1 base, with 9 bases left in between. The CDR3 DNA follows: TGTGCCAGCAGGACGGGGGGGAACACTGAAGCTTTCTTT. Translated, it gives CASRTGGNTEAFF.

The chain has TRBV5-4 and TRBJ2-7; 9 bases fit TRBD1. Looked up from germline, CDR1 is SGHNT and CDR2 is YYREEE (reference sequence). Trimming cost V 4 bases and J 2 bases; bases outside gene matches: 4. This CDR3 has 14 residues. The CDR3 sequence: CASSRTGVAYEQYF. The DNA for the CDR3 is TGTGCCAGCAGCCGGACAGGGGTCGCCTACGAGCAGTACTTC.

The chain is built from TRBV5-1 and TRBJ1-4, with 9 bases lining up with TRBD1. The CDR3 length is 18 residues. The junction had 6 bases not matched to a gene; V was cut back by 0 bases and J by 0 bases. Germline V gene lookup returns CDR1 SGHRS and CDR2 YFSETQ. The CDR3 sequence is CASSLGQGGRTTNEKLFF. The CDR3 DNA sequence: TGCGCCAGCAGCTTGGGACAGGGGGGAAGAACAACTAATGAAAAACTGTTTTTT.